These 15 T cell receptor beta chains were sequenced from one sample in a study of neurological immune-mediated disorders. TCRdb re-called the 5' RACE reads through MiXCR, storing one row per CDR3 protein. The sample has approximately 100,000 distinct CDR3 sequences, roughly 3.3% seen once. Sample: PBMCs. The receptors shown here come from a woman in her fifties or sixties with multiple sclerosis.

This clonotype was counted at least ten times. This chain links TRBV7-2 with TRBJ2-5; no firm D call. Germline CDR1 is SGHTA and CDR2 is FQGNSA. V lost 8 bases to trimming and J lost 9 bases, with 10 bases between them. CDR3 length: 10 amino acids. The CDR3 protein is CASGRDSQYF. The CDR3 coding sequence is TGTGCCAGCGGGCGAGATTCCCAGTACTTC.

This clonotype was recorded at least ten times. The chain recombines TRBV11-1 with TRBJ1-1; weak D call: TRBD1 (6 bases). This CDR3 has 15 residues. The V gene's germline CDR1 is SGHAT and CDR2 FQDESV (reference sequence). V lost 0 bases to trimming and J lost 7 bases, with 15 bases between them. The CDR3 region is CASSLAQGPGSEAFF. The CDR3 DNA sequence: TGTGCCAGCAGCTTAGCTCAGGGGCCGGGAAGTGAAGCTTTCTTT.

This clonotype occurred many times. The chain joins TRBV7-3 to TRBJ2-7; TRBD2 matches at 9 bases. V lost 1 base to trimming and J lost 1 base; unmatched junction nucleotides: 5. This CDR3 comprises 16 residues. CDR1 and CDR2 from the germline V gene are SGHTA and FQGTGA. The CDR3 DNA reads TGTGCCAGCAGCTTAATGGGTAGCGGGGGATCCTACGAGCAGTACTTC. As protein: CASSLMGSGGSYEQYF.

The table lists this clonotype with many counts. This rearrangement joins TRBV5-1 to TRBJ2-5; D could derive from TRBD1 or TRBD2 (5 bases each). The V end lost 5 bases, the J end lost 4 bases, and 15 bases lay between the germline ends. Germline V gene data show CDR1 as SGHRS and CDR2 as YFSETQ. The CDR3 consists of 14 residues. CDR3 bases: TGCGCCAGCAGGGGGGTTTCGGGGTTAGAGACCCAGTACTTC. Translated: CASRGVSGLETQYF. Using reference TRBV5-1 and TRBJ2-5 for the parts outside the CDR3, the full variable domain is KAGVTQTPRYLIKTRGQQVTLSCSPISGHRSVSWYQQTPGQGLQFLFEYFSETQRNKGNFPGRFSGRQFSNSRSEMNVSTLELGDSALYLCASRGVSGLETQYFGPGTRLLVL.

This clonotype was recorded many times. The gene calls are TRBV5-1 and TRBJ2-1, with 7 nucleotides matching TRBD2. Per the germline V gene, CDR1 is SGHRS and CDR2 is YFSETQ. The CDR3 extends over 16 amino acids. V was pared by 4 bases and J by 3 bases, with 10 bases of the junction left unmatched. The CDR3 DNA is TGCGCCAGCAGCCCCCCCCGACTAGCCATCTACAATGAGCAGTTCTTC. The encoded protein is CASSPPRLAIYNEQFF.

This clonotype was counted many times. This chain joins TRBV6-2 or TRBV6-3 and TRBJ1-2; D is perhaps TRBD1 (5 bases). Trimming cost V 4 bases and J 5 bases, with 14 bases left between them. The V gene's germline CDR1 is MNHEY and CDR2 SVGEGT. The CDR3 loop spans 14 amino acids. The CDR3, as DNA: TGTGCCAGCAGTTCCACCCGGGGCCTATATGGCTACACCTTC. Amino acid sequence: CASSSTRGLYGYTF.

This clonotype showed up many times. V is TRBV5-5 and J is TRBJ1-3, with 7 positions matching TRBD1. J gave up 0 bases and V 4 bases, and 10 bases lay outside the gene matches. The length of the CDR3 is 17 residues. CDR1 and CDR2 (germline): SGHKS, YYEKEE (reference sequence). The CDR3 sequence: CASSLGVTGVSGNTIYF. In DNA form, the CDR3 reads TGTGCCAGCAGCCTGGGGGTTACAGGGGTCTCTGGAAACACCATATATTTT. The full variable domain, completed using reference TRBV5-5 and TRBJ1-3, is DAGVTQSPTHLIKTRGQQVTLRCSPISGHKSVSWYQQVLGQGPQFIFQYYEKEERGRGNFPDRFSARQFPNYSSELNVNALLLGDSALYLCASSLGVTGVSGNTIYFGEGSWLTVV.

This clonotype was observed many times. J is TRBJ1-5 and V is TRBV5-1; TRBD1 might be the D (5 bases). V was shortened by 4 bases and J by 5 bases, with 16 bases between the two germline ends. This CDR3 has 15 amino acids. CDR1 is SGHRS, CDR2 YFSETQ, per germline. The CDR3: CASSEDPGRHQPQHF. The DNA of the CDR3 is TGCGCCAGCAGCGAAGACCCGGGACGGCATCAGCCCCAGCATTTT.

At least ten counts were recorded for this clonotype. The chain has TRBV15 and TRBJ1-5; D is unclear. CDR3 length equals 15 residues. V lost 0 bases, J lost 4 bases, and 10 bases lay in between. CDR1 and CDR2 from the germline V gene are LNHNV and YYDKDF (reference sequence). This CDR3 reads CATSRDKAENQPQHF. The CDR3 region has the DNA TGTGCCACCAGCAGAGATAAGGCAGAAAATCAGCCCCAGCATTTT. The full variable domain, completed using reference TRBV15 and TRBJ1-5, is DAMVIQNPRYQVTQFGKPVTLSCSQTLNHNVMYWYQQKSSQAPKLLFHYYDKDFNNEADTPDNFQSRRPNTSFCFLDIRSPGLGDTAMYLCATSRDKAENQPQHFGDGTRLSIL.

This clonotype was seen ten or more times. V gene TRBV10-3 combines with J gene TRBJ2-1; a weak D match, TRBD1 (5 bases). V lost 2 bases and J lost 0, with 11 bases in between. Germline V gene lookup returns CDR1 ENHRY and CDR2 SYGVKD. CDR3 length: 16 residues. CDR3 sequence reads: CAISESLGRSYNEQFF. In DNA form, the CDR3 reads TGTGCCATCAGTGAGAGTTTGGGGCGCTCCTACAATGAGCAGTTCTTC.

In its sample, this clonotype was seen a few times. V is TRBV11-2 and J is TRBJ1-2; 8 nucleotides agree with TRBD1. After removal of 4 bases from V and 4 bases from J, the junction contained 11 bases not matched to a gene. This CDR3 region has 16 residues. Germline values: CDR1 SGHAT, CDR2 FQNNGV. The chain's CDR3 is CASSSNRGRTGYGYTF. The DNA for the CDR3 is TGTGCCAGCAGCTCCAACAGGGGGAGGACGGGCTATGGCTACACCTTC.

This clonotype was seen at least ten times. The chain carries TRBV20-1 and TRBJ2-3; D is perhaps TRBD1 (5 bases). V was clipped by 5 bases and J by 1 base, with 13 bases between them. Germline V gene sequence: CDR1 DFQATT, CDR2 SNEGSKA (reference sequence). The length of the CDR3 is 14 residues. The CDR3 protein is CSAVPGKGTDTQYF. The CDR3 region has the DNA TGCAGTGCTGTCCCAGGGAAGGGCACAGATACGCAGTATTTT.

Ten or more counts support this clonotype. The chain combines TRBV18 with TRBJ2-3, with a weak D call TRBD2 (5 bases). CDR3 size: 14 residues. Germline CDR1 KGHSH, CDR2 LQKENI. The germline V and J ends were trimmed by 2 bases and 4 bases, with 10 bases remaining between them. In DNA form, the CDR3 reads TGTGCCAGCTCACCATACGGGAATTCAGATACGCAGTATTTT. This encodes CASSPYGNSDTQYF.

This clonotype was seen at least ten times. The chain combines TRBV6-6 with TRBJ2-5; D gene uncertain. Trimming cost V 9 bases and J 1 base, with 9 bases left between them. CDR1 is MNHNY and CDR2 is SVGAGI in the germline V gene (reference sequence). The CDR3 is 12 residues long. The CDR3 region is CASRRFQETQYF. The CDR3 DNA reads TGTGCCAGTCGAAGATTCCAAGAGACCCAGTACTTC.

This clonotype occurred many times. The chain has TRBV6-6 and TRBJ2-2; 8 positions match TRBD1. This CDR3 region has 15 residues. Germline values: CDR1 MNHNY, CDR2 SVGAGI (reference sequence). The V and J ends lost 6 bases and 5 bases, in that order; junction bases with no gene match: 8. The chain's CDR3 is CASRPRQGTTGELFF. The CDR3 DNA reads as TGTGCCAGCAGACCCAGACAGGGGACAACCGGGGAGCTGTTTTTT.